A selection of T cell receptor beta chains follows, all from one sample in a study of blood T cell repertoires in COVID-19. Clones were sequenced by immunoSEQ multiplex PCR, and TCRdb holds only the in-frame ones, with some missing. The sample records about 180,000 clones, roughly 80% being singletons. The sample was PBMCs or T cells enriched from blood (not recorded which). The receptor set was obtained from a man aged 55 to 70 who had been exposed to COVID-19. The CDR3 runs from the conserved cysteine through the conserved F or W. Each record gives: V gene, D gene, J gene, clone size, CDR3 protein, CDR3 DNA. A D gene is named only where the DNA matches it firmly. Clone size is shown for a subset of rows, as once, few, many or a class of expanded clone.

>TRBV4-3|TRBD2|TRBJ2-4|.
CASSQAGVAGSGNIQYF
TGCGCCAGCAGCCAAGCGGGAGTAGCGGGATCGGGAAACATTCAGTACTTC
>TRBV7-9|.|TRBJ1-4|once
CASSLGDATNEKLFF
TGTGCCAGCAGCTTAGGAGATGCAACTAATGAAAAACTGTTTTTT
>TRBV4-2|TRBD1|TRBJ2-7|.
CASSQETGDEQYF
TGTGCCAGCAGCCAGGAAACAGGGGACGAGCAGTACTTC
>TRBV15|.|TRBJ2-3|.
CATSRDSIDTQYF
TGTGCCACCAGCAGAGATTCAATAGATACGCAGTATTTT
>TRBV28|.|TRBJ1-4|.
CASSGWQGLGLEKLFF
TGTGCCAGCAGTGGCTGGCAGGGGTTAGGATTGGAAAAACTGTTTTTT
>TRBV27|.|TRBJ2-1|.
CASSLSIGGFPYNEQFF
TGTGCCAGCAGTTTATCGATAGGCGGGTTTCCCTACAATGAGCAGTTCTTC
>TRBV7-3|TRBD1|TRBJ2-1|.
CASSLGQGGNEQFF
TGTGCCAGCAGCTTGGGACAGGGTGGCAATGAGCAGTTCTTC
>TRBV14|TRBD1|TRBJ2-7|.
CASSRLGQGVSYEQYF
TGTGCCAGCAGCCGACTGGGACAGGGAGTTTCCTACGAGCAGTACTTC
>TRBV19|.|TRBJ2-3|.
CATTLGGSTDTQYF
TGTGCCACTACGCTAGGCGGGTCTACAGATACGCAGTATTTT
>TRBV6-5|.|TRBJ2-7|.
CASRPQGKHDYEQYF
TGTGCCAGCAGACCCCAGGGGAAACACGACTACGAGCAGTACTTC
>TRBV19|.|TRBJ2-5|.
CASTPGLALDTQYF
TGTGCCAGTACGCCGGGACTCGCCCTGGATACCCAGTACTTC
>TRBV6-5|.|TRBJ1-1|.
CASRRDRLSAFF
TGTGCCAGCAGACGCGACAGGTTGTCAGCTTTCTTT
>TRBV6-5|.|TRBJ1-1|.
CAGSRQANTEAFF
TGTGCCGGGTCTCGGCAGGCGAACACTGAAGCTTTCTTT
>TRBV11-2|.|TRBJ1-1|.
CASSLVTGTTEAFF
TGTGCCAGCAGCTTAGTCACGGGAACCACTGAAGCTTTCTTT
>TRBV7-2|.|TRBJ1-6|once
CASSLQAYNSPLHF
TGTGCCAGCAGCTTACAGGCTTATAATTCACCCCTCCACTTT
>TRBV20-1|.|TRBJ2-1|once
CSASMSERARNEQFF
TGCAGTGCTAGTATGTCAGAGAGAGCGCGCAATGAGCAGTTCTTC
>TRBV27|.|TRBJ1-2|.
CASSFDRFYGYTF
TGTGCCAGCAGTTTCGACAGGTTCTATGGCTACACCTTC
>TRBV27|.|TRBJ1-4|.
CASSPPGLGKLFF
TGTGCCAGCAGCCCGCCAGGGCTAGGAAAACTGTTTTTT
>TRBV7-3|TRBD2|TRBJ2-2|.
CASSRLAGLNTGELFF
TGTGCCAGCAGTAGACTAGCGGGTCTGAACACCGGGGAGCTGTTTTTT
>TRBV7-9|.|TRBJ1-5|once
CASSLDSFNQPQHF
TGTGCCAGCAGCCTAGACAGCTTCAATCAGCCCCAGCATTTT
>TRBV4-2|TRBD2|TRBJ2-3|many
CASSQDTHGTSGYTDTQYF
TGTGCCAGCAGCCAAGATACCCACGGGACTAGCGGTTACACAGATACGCAGTATTTT
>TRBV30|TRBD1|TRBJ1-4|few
CAWNRGSEKLFF
TGTGCCTGGAACAGGGGGTCTGAAAAACTGTTTTTT
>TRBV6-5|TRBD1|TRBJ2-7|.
CASRSTGQFYEQYF
TGTGCCAGCAGATCGACGGGACAGTTCTACGAGCAGTACTTC
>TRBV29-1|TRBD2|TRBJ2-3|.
CSVASGSFNTQYF
TGCAGCGTAGCTAGCGGGAGTTTCAATACGCAGTATTTT
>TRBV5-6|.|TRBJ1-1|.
CASSFRTSGMNTEAFF
TGTGCCAGCAGCTTTAGGACAAGCGGGATGAACACTGAAGCTTTCTTT
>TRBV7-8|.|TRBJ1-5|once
CASSSTGLFSNQPQHF
TGTGCCAGCAGCTCAACAGGGTTATTTAGCAATCAGCCCCAGCATTTT
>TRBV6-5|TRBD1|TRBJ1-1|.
CASSRDRVVTEAFF
TGTGCCAGCAGCCGGGACAGGGTCGTCACTGAAGCTTTCTTT
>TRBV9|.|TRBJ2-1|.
CASSVSSRLAEQFF
TGTGCCAGCAGCGTATCATCCAGGTTGGCTGAGCAGTTCTTC
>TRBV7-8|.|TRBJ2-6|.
CASILSGANVLTF
TGTGCCAGCATCCTCTCTGGGGCCAACGTCCTGACTTTC
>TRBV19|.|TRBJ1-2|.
CASSMDSYGYTF
TGTGCCAGTAGTATGGACAGCTATGGCTACACCTTC
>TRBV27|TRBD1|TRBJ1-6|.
CASSLSDRASSPLHF
TGTGCCAGCAGTTTATCGGACAGGGCGAGTTCACCCCTCCACTTT
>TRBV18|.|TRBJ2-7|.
CASSPQGVADEQYF
TGTGCCAGCTCACCACAGGGGGTCGCGGACGAGCAGTACTTC
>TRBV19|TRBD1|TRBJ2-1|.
CASSISPARQGAGNEQFF
TGTGCCAGTAGTATAAGTCCCGCCCGACAGGGGGCAGGCAATGAGCAGTTCTTC
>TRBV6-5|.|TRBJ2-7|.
CASRSLLGTNYEQYF
TGTGCCAGCAGGTCACTACTCGGGACAAACTACGAGCAGTACTTC
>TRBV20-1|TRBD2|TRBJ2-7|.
CSASKGTSGSGANEQYF
TGCAGTGCTAGTAAAGGGACTAGCGGGAGTGGGGCCAACGAGCAGTACTTC
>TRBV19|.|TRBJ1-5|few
CASSISGRVLSPQHF
TGTGCCAGTAGTATATCTGGGCGGGTATTATCGCCCCAGCATTTT
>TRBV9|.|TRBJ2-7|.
CASSVGAGGNEQYF
TGTGCCAGCAGCGTAGGGGCAGGGGGGAACGAGCAGTACTTC
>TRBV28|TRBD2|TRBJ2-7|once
CASSVVAGRHEQYF
TGTGCCAGCAGTGTCGTAGCGGGAAGGCACGAGCAGTACTTC
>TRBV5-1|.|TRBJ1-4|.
CASSPGDGYNEKLFF
TGCGCCAGCAGCCCGGGGGACGGCTACAATGAAAAACTGTTTTTT
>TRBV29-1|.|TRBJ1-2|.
CSVDGREAYGYTF
TGCAGCGTTGACGGCAGGGAGGCCTATGGCTACACCTTC